Given below is one TCR beta chain in context. The sample originates from a study of blood T cell repertoires in COVID-19. Study as a whole: The United States, Italy and Spain provided the acute and convalescent COVID-19 samples. Sources were T cells, B-cell-depleted T cells, or PBMCs; the material itself was cDNA or gDNA.

Methods used by the authors: Using reference gene primer amplification, nucleated cell counts were estimated. Some clones are missing from TCRdb's copy, which holds only in-frame ones; the method was immunoSEQ multiplex PCR. V and J calls and clone size are those listed in that table; D and trimming were worked out from the DNA. The top ten hold around 5% of the sample, which has over 55,000 clones, about 86% seen once. Germline V gene data show CDR1 as SQVTM and CDR2 as ANQGSEA. Trimming left V 0 bases short and J 5 bases short, with 13 bases between. The CDR3 totals 15 residues. V and J are TRBV29-1 and TRBJ2-2; the D gene is possibly TRBD2 (5 bases). The clonotype comes from a man aged 50-60 years with active COVID-19. The sequenced sample was peripheral blood. CDR3 nucleotides: TGCAGCGTTGAAGATCCTGGTAGCGTTACCGGGGAGCTGTTTTTT. Protein product: CSVEDPGSVTGELFF.